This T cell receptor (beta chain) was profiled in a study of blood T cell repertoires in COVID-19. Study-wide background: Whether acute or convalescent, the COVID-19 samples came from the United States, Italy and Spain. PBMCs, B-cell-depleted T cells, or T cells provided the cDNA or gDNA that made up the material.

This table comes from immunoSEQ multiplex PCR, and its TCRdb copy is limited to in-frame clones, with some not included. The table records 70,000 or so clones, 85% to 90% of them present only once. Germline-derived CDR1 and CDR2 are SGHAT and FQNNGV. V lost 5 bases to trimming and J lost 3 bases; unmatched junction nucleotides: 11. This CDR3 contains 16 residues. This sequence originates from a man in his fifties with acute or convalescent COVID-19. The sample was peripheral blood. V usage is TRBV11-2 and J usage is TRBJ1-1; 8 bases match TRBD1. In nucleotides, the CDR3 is TGTGCCAGCAGCACCGGACAGGGAGGAGGGTACACTGAAGCTTTCTTT. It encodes CASSTGQGGGYTEAFF.